This TCR beta chain was observed in a study of T-cell memory formation after mild COVID-19. Looking at the study overall: TCR clustering was largely donor specific.

This clonotype showed up just a few times. Its cognate antigen is unknown. The germline V gene has CDR1 SGHRS and CDR2 YFSETQ. The CDR3 is 13 amino acids. Trimming shortened V by 3 bases and J by 4 bases, and 9 bases separated the two germline ends. Constant-segment primers served in 5'RACE that generated TCR alpha and TCR beta cDNA libraries bearing sample barcodes and UMIs. TCRdb ran MiXCR on the 5' RACE reads and lists one entry per CDR3 protein. The data show roughly 410,000 distinct CDR3 sequences, with 20% to 25% seen just once and roughly 9.7% held by the top ten. Study-level findings and limits: A second wave expanding day 15 to 37 was CD4+-biased; contracting clones were balanced. Cross-reactive memory apparently joined, as some responding clones appeared in pre-infection memory.

V usage is TRBV5-1 and J usage is TRBJ2-3; no clear D gene. The sequence came from an adult woman who had mild COVID-19 (a few samples of this study predate the infection). Cell type and time point are not known. Sequenced: PBMCs or a T cell subset sorted from them (not recorded which). CDR3 amino acids: CASSSTPSDTQYF. CDR3 nucleotides: TGCGCCAGCAGCTCGACCCCGTCAGATACGCAGTATTTT.